A single sample gave rise to the 14 T cell receptor beta chains below, sequenced in a study of CD8+CD57+ T cells in acquired aplastic anemia. The authors sequenced patients whose flow cytometry had shown CD8+CD57+ cell expansion. The use of genomic DNA as template underpinned the TCR beta VDJ and CDR3 profiling. TCRdb reanalysed the reads using MiXCR and keeps one entry per CDR3 protein. The sample includes 250,000 to 300,000 distinct CDR3 sequences, approximately 57% of them seen just once. The material sequenced was sorted CD4+, CD8+, or CD8+CD57+ T cells (not recorded which) from PBMCs. These receptor sequences come from a human donor with aplastic anemia.

The sample holds a few counts of this clonotype. The genes are TRBV9 and TRBJ2-7; D is perhaps TRBD1 (5 bases). Germline loops: CDR1 SGDLS, CDR2 YYNGEE. The ends were cut back, 7 bases at V and 3 bases at J, with 23 bases in the middle. The CDR3 spans 16 residues. The DNA of the CDR3 is TGTGCCAGCCGCCCCAGGGCCGCCCTCTGGGGCTACGAGCAGTACTTC. Translating gives CASRPRAALWGYEQYF.

Here the CDR3 reads CASSLSGTGETQYF. In DNA, the CDR3 is TGTGCCAGCAGTTTGTCCGGGACGGGCGAGACCCAGTACTTC. The V gene is TRBV6-4, the J gene TRBJ2-5; D may correspond to TRBD1 or TRBD2 (5 bases each). Trimming cost V 5 bases and J 5 bases, with 15 bases left between them. The length of the CDR3 is 14 residues. CDR1 and CDR2 (germline): MRHNA, SNTAGT.

This chain links TRBV2 with TRBJ1-2, with D uncertain. Trimming removed 6 bases at V and 0 bases at J, with 8 bases between. The CDR3 extends over 13 amino acids. Germline loops: CDR1 SNHLY, CDR2 FYNNEI. The CDR3 sequence: CASREEANYGYTF. The DNA for the CDR3 is TGTGCCAGCAGGGAGGAAGCTAACTATGGCTACACCTTC.

Here the CDR3 DNA reads TGTGCCAGCAGCTTAGAACTGTCAGGGAGGGTGAACACTGAAGCTTTCTTT. Translation: CASSLELSGRVNTEAFF. This sequence joins TRBV7-9 and TRBJ1-1, with a weak D call TRBD1 (5 bases). The CDR3 has 17 amino acids. Germline CDR1 SEHNR, CDR2 FQNEAQ (reference sequence). The V end was cut by 1 base, the J end by 0 bases, with 15 bases between.

J is TRBJ1-5 and V is TRBV24-1; 9 bases fit TRBD1. The trim removed 5 bases at V and 9 bases at J, leaving 7 bases unmatched. The V gene's germline CDR1 is KGHDR and CDR2 SFDVKD. CDR3 length: 14 residues. This CDR3 is CATSGDRGVRPQHF. The CDR3 nucleotides are TGTGCCACCAGTGGCGACAGGGGGGTACGGCCCCAGCATTTT.

This clonotype is termed medium-sized. The rearrangement links TRBV2 to TRBJ1-2, with D perhaps TRBD1 (6 bases). The CDR3 loop spans 13 amino acids. The V end was cut by 8 bases, the J end by 4 bases, with 14 bases between. Germline loops: CDR1 SNHLY, CDR2 FYNNEI. This CDR3 reads CASLPDRPYGYTF. CDR3 bases: TGTGCCAGCCTCCCCGACAGGCCCTATGGCTACACCTTC.

This clonotype was observed many times. The chain has TRBV19 and TRBJ1-6; D may be TRBD1 (5 bases). Germline CDR1 and CDR2: LNHDA and SQIVND (reference sequence). This CDR3 comprises 14 residues. V was shortened by 11 bases and J by 7 bases, with 18 bases between the two germline ends. The CDR3 DNA reads as TGTGCCGGTGGGGGGAGCGTGGAGAATTCACCCCTCCACTTT. This encodes CAGGGSVENSPLHF.

The CDR3 sequence is CATSSLAEGYEQYF. Written as DNA, the CDR3 is TGTGCCACCAGCAGCTTGGCCGAGGGCTACGAGCAGTACTTC. The chain uses TRBV15 and TRBJ2-7; weak D call: TRBD2 (5 bases). This CDR3 is built from 14 residues. The V end was cut by 3 bases, the J end by 3 bases, with 12 bases between. Germline-derived CDR1 and CDR2 are LNHNV and YYDKDF (reference sequence). The entire variable domain, with the rest obtained from reference TRBV15 and TRBJ2-7, is as follows: DAMVIQNPRYQVTQFGKPVTLSCSQTLNHNVMYWYQQKSSQAPKLLFHYYDKDFNNEADTPDNFQSRRPNTSFCFLDIRSPGLGDTAMYLCATSSLAEGYEQYFGPGTRLTVT.

The rearrangement joins TRBV19 to TRBJ1-6; D is unresolved. CDR1 is LNHDA, CDR2 SQIVND, per germline (reference sequence). CDR3 length equals 16 residues. V was shortened by 9 bases and J by 2 bases, with 17 bases between the two germline ends. CDR3 residues: CASTYNYPTYNSPLHF. CDR3 coding DNA: TGTGCCAGCACCTACAACTACCCCACCTATAATTCACCCCTCCACTTT. Supplemented by reference TRBV19 and TRBJ1-6, the full variable domain reads DGGITQSPKYLFRKEGQNVTLSCEQNLNHDAMYWYRQDPGQGLRLIYYSQIVNDFQKGDIAEGYSVSREKKESFPLTVTSAQKNPTAFYLCASTYNYPTYNSPLHFGNGTRLTVT.

As regards this clonotype: No DNA is shown, since the ends of the CDR3 on it are uncertain; the CDR3 is the one TCRdb lists. The rearrangement joins TRBV7-5 to TRBJ2-3; TRBD2 is taken as the D call from the table, unchecked against the DNA. TRBV7-5 is noted as a pseudogene. The CDR3 has 18 residues if both end residues are counted. The CDR3 reads CISVSEETSGRAFYTQYF.

This chain connects TRBV19 to TRBJ2-7, with 9 bases aligning to TRBD2. V shed 6 bases and J 6 bases; nucleotides not matched to a gene: 9. The CDR3 runs 14 residues. Germline CDR1 reads LNHDA; CDR2 reads SQIVND (reference sequence). Here the CDR3 reads CASRPAAGGLEQYF. The DNA for the CDR3 is TGTGCCAGTAGGCCCGCAGCGGGAGGCCTCGAGCAGTACTTC.

The rearrangement uses TRBV10-3 and TRBJ1-2; TRBD1 might be the D (5 bases). Trimming left V 1 base short and J 1 base short, with 7 bases between. This CDR3 is 14 amino acids long. The germline V gene has CDR1 ENHRY and CDR2 SYGVKD. CDR3 region: CAISELTDNYGYTF. The CDR3 nucleotides read TGTGCCATCAGTGAGTTGACAGATAACTATGGCTACACCTTC.

The chain couples TRBV19 to TRBJ2-3; the match to TRBD2 covers 15 bases. The germline V gene encodes CDR1 LNHDA and CDR2 SQIVND (reference sequence). This CDR3 contains 18 residues. The V segment lost 8 bases and the J segment 0 bases; nucleotides outside the gene matches: 9. The CDR3 coding sequence is TGTGCCAGTGCCAGGACTAGCGGGGGGGCCTCGAGCACAGATACGCAGTATTTT. This codes for CASARTSGGASSTDTQYF.

This clonotype was recorded a few times. This chain links TRBV7-2 with TRBJ2-5; 10 positions agree with TRBD2. Germline CDR1 reads SGHTA; CDR2 reads FQGNSA. The CDR3 is 15 amino acids. V shed 2 bases, J shed 3 bases, and the junction held 3 bases outside the gene matches. The CDR3 reads CASSLSLAGEETQYF. Written as DNA, the CDR3 is TGTGCCAGCAGCTTATCCCTAGCGGGAGAAGAGACCCAGTACTTC.